The 25 T cell receptor beta chains in this list originate from one sample, sequenced in a study of T cells in Graves' hyperthyroidism and ophthalmopathy. RNA transcripts provided the source from which TCR beta CDR3 regions were amplified. Primed by the HTBI set, a first-round RT-PCR was run on the TCR CDR3. TCRdb used MiXCR to reprocess the multiplex PCR reads, holding one entry per CDR3 protein. The data show about 540,000 distinct CDR3 sequences, with about 43% seen just once and more than 7% held by the top ten. Material: peripheral blood or thyroid tissue (not recorded which). The receptors were gathered from a woman between 18 and 29 years old with Graves' hyperthyroidism.

The CDR3, as DNA: TGCAGTGCTAGGAATCTAGCGGGAGGCTTCAACGAGCAGTACTTC. Encoded protein: CSARNLAGGFNEQYF. This rearrangement joins TRBV20-1 to TRBJ2-7, with 11 bases aligning to TRBD2. This CDR3 has 15 residues. CDR1 is DFQATT, CDR2 SNEGSKA, per germline (reference sequence). V was clipped by 3 bases and J by 5 bases; unmatched bases: 9.

This clonotype was detected many times. The chain combines TRBV7-6 with TRBJ2-5, with TRBD2 as a possible D gene (5 bases). Germline V gene lookup returns CDR1 SGHVS and CDR2 FNYEAQ. CDR3 size: 15 residues. Trimming took off 5 bases at V and 5 bases at J, with 18 bases between the two ends. The CDR3 DNA is TGTGCCAGCAGCCAAGGGCGGCTAGCCGGTGAGACCCAGTACTTC. This codes for CASSQGRLAGETQYF.

This rearrangement joins TRBV2 to TRBJ1-5, with D possibly matching TRBD1 (5 bases). Trimming took 3 bases from V and 5 from J, leaving 8 bases between them. Germline CDR1 is SNHLY and CDR2 is FYNNEI. The length of the CDR3 is 13 residues. The CDR3 nucleotides read TGTGCCAGCAGTGAGGGACTTTATCAGCCCCAGCATTTT. The encoded protein is CASSEGLYQPQHF.

This clonotype was counted at least ten times. The chain uses TRBV6-1 and TRBJ1-2, with TRBD1 matching 7 bases. Germline V gene sequence: CDR1 MNHNS, CDR2 SASEGT. CDR3 length: 14 amino acids. Losses at the gene ends were 4 bases for V and 5 bases for J; bases not matched to a gene: 7. The CDR3 DNA follows: TGTGCCAGCAGTGCCGGGACAGTTATTTATGGCTACACCTTC. Amino acids: CASSAGTVIYGYTF.

The chain combines TRBV29-1 with TRBJ2-7, with 7 bases fitting TRBD1. Looked up from germline, CDR1 is SQVTM and CDR2 is ANQGSEA. J gave up 7 bases and V 4 bases, and 7 bases lay outside the gene matches. CDR3 length: 12 residues. The CDR3 sequence: CSVVGGTGEQYF. In nucleotides, the CDR3 is TGCAGCGTTGTAGGGGGCACCGGGGAGCAGTACTTC.

This chain connects TRBV27 to TRBJ2-7, with a tentative D call TRBD1 (5 bases). Germline values: CDR1 MNHEY, CDR2 SMNVEV (reference sequence). The CDR3 runs 13 residues. V was shortened by 6 bases and J by 6 bases, with 15 bases between the two germline ends. The CDR3 spells CASSQGGRVEQYF. The CDR3 DNA is TGTGCCAGCAGCCAAGGTGGCAGGGTCGAGCAGTACTTC.

Concerning this clonotype: Relative to the germline gene, one junction end is altered; a read error may explain this. V usage is TRBV4-1 and J usage is TRBJ1-1; D unclear. Looked up from germline, CDR1 is MGHRA and CDR2 is YSYEKL. This CDR3 has 14 amino acids. The CDR3 spells CASSRLAGNTEALF. Written as DNA, the CDR3 is TGCGCCAGCAGCCGCCTAGCAGGTAACACTGAAGCTCTCTTT.

As to this clonotype: A read error may be the cause here, since a much bigger clone is one base away. This chain uses TRBV7-9 with TRBJ2-7, with D unresolved. Germline values: CDR1 SEHNR, CDR2 FQNEAQ (reference sequence). There are 12 residues in the CDR3. V was cut by 8 bases and J by 2 bases, with 10 bases left in between. CDR3 nucleotides: TGTGCCAGCCAAAGTGTCCCCTACGAGCAGTACTTC. The encoded protein is CASQSVPYEQYF.

This chain uses TRBV5-1 with TRBJ1-3, with D possibly TRBD1 on 6 matching bases. The CDR3 is 13 residues long. CDR1 is SGHRS and CDR2 is YFSETQ in the germline V gene. Trimming removed 7 bases at V and 0 bases at J, with 8 bases between. CDR3 sequence (DNA): TGCGCCAGCGGACAGTCCTCTGGAAACACCATATATTTT. It is translated as CASGQSSGNTIYF. Full variable domain (missing parts from reference TRBV5-1 and TRBJ1-3): KAGVTQTPRYLIKTRGQQVTLSCSPISGHRSVSWYQQTPGQGLQFLFEYFSETQRNKGNFPGRFSGRQFSNSRSEMNVSTLELGDSALYLCASGQSSGNTIYFGEGSWLTVV.

Ten or more counts support this clonotype. V and J are TRBV29-1 and TRBJ1-5; TRBD1 matches 7 bases. V shed 4 bases, J shed 0 bases, and the junction held 6 bases outside the gene matches. Germline CDR1 SQVTM, CDR2 ANQGSEA. CDR3 length: 15 amino acids. Here the CDR3 DNA reads TGCAGCGTTGGAGGGACAGTCGGTAGCAATCAGCCCCAGCATTTT. Encoded protein: CSVGGTVGSNQPQHF.

This chain connects TRBV6-1 to TRBJ1-2; 10 nucleotides align to TRBD1. The CDR3 length is 14 residues. V dropped 6 bases and J dropped 5; count of bases not matched to a gene: 6. CDR1 and CDR2 (germline): MNHNS, SASEGT. CDR3 sequence (DNA): TGTGCCAGCAGAGAGACAGGGGGCAGTTATGGCTACACCTTC. Translating gives CASRETGGSYGYTF.

This clonotype was picked up a small number of times. This may stem from a read error, because a much larger clone lies one nucleotide away. The rearrangement links TRBV10-3 to TRBJ2-7; D possibly corresponds to TRBD2 (5 bases). This CDR3 is built from 14 residues. V lost 3 bases, J lost 1 base, and 10 bases lay in between. CDR1 ENHRY and CDR2 SYGVKD come from the germline V gene. The CDR3 spells CAISDLRESYEQYF. The CDR3 bases are TGTGCCATCAGTGATTTACGGGAATCCTACGAGCAGTACTTC.

This clonotype was seen at least ten times. In DNA, the CDR3 is TGCGCCATCCCCGATGGCACCGGGGAGCTGTTTTTT. Residues: CAIPDGTGELFF. The rearrangement uses TRBV5-1 and TRBJ2-2; D unresolved. This CDR3 region has 12 residues. In germline, CDR1 is SGHRS, CDR2 YFSETQ. V lost 9 bases and J lost 4, with 10 bases in between.

This clonotype came up many times. The CDR3 region has the DNA TGTGCCAGCAGTTTTCAGGCGGGAGAGACCCAGTACTTC. Protein product: CASSFQAGETQYF. The J gene is TRBJ2-5, the V gene TRBV28, with a weak D call TRBD2 (5 bases). Trimming removed 3 bases at V and 4 bases at J, with 9 bases between. Germline values: CDR1 MDHEN, CDR2 SYDVKM. The CDR3 is made up of 13 amino acids.

The CDR3 sequence: CSSVDYGRDDEQYF. The CDR3, as DNA: TGCAGCAGCGTAGACTACGGGAGAGATGACGAGCAGTACTTC. This chain links TRBV29-1 with TRBJ2-7, with D tentatively TRBD2 (6 bases). V lost 8 bases, J lost 5 bases, and 22 bases lay in between. The CDR3 has 14 amino acids. The germline V gene encodes CDR1 SQVTM and CDR2 ANQGSEA.

This clonotype has only a few counts. The V call is TRBV7-2, the J call TRBJ1-3; 12 positions agree with TRBD1. The V segment lost 8 bases and the J segment 3 bases; nucleotides outside the gene matches: 11. The germline gives CDR1 SGHTA, CDR2 FQGNSA. The length of the CDR3 is 17 residues. The chain's CDR3 is CASSPSGQGAIGNTIYF. In DNA form, the CDR3 reads TGTGCCAGCTCCCCCTCGGGACAGGGGGCGATTGGAAACACCATATATTTT.

This clonotype was counted ten times or more. J is TRBJ1-2 and V is TRBV12-3 or TRBV12-4; no clear D gene. There are 13 residues in the CDR3. The V gene lost 3 bases and the J gene lost 4 bases, with 9 bases spanning the gap. This CDR3 reads CASSLRGRYGYTF. The CDR3 bases are TGTGCCAGCAGTTTGCGAGGACGCTATGGCTACACCTTC.

Regarding this clonotype: An end of the junction differs from the germline gene, which may be a read error. The gene calls are TRBV12-5 and TRBJ2-7; D is undetermined. Germline V gene sequence: CDR1 LGHNT, CDR2 FRNRAP. CDR3 length equals 16 residues. Here the CDR3 DNA reads TGTGCTAGTGGTTTGGTACTGGCCAGGAGCTCCTGCGAGCAGTACTTC. Its translation: CASGLVLARSSCEQYF.

This clonotype was recorded many times. This chain uses TRBV6-1 with TRBJ1-6; tentative D call: TRBD1 (6 bases). The CDR3 contains 13 residues. Germline CDR1 reads MNHNS; CDR2 reads SASEGT. Trimming removed 7 bases from V and 5 bases from J, with 9 bases in between. CDR3: CASTGQNNSPLHF. The DNA for the CDR3 is TGTGCCAGCACCGGACAGAATAATTCACCCCTCCACTTT.

The chain couples TRBV15 to TRBJ1-2; D is undetermined. The CDR3 sequence is 14 residues long. Germline loops: CDR1 LNHNV, CDR2 YYDKDF (reference sequence). Trimming removed 3 bases from V and 3 bases from J, with 11 bases in between. The CDR3, as DNA: TGTGCCACCAGCAGTGTTGACGGGGACTATGGCTACACCTTC. It codes for CATSSVDGDYGYTF.

This clonotype was observed once. This sequence may be a read error, since a much larger clone differs from it by one base. The chain is built from TRBV10-3 and TRBJ2-7; 10 nucleotides align to TRBD2. The CDR3 covers 16 residues. Germline V gene sequence: CDR1 ENHRY, CDR2 SYGVKD. With V trimmed by 10 bases and J by 6 bases, 18 bases remained unmatched. CDR3 protein: CASRDSRSGRALEQYF. DNA for the CDR3: TGTGCCAGCAGAGACTCGAGGAGCGGGAGGGCTCTCGAGCAGTACTTC.

This clonotype was picked up many times. The chain joins TRBV7-9 to TRBJ1-4; D unresolved. The germline gives CDR1 SEHNR, CDR2 FQNEAQ (reference sequence). Trimming left V 2 bases short and J 8 bases short, with 9 bases between. The CDR3 has 13 residues. This chain's CDR3 is CASSLNSGEKLFF. The DNA of the CDR3 is TGTGCCAGCAGCTTAAACTCGGGGGAAAAACTGTTTTTT.

This clonotype was found many times. This rearrangement joins TRBV5-8 to TRBJ2-2, with TRBD2 matching 8 bases. CDR1 SGHTS and CDR2 YDEGEE come from the germline V gene. Unmatched junction bases numbered 7, after V lost 4 bases and J lost 5 bases. The CDR3 loop spans 15 amino acids. The CDR3 DNA follows: TGTGCCAGCAGCCAGACTAGCGATGGAACCGGGGAGCTGTTTTTT. Translation: CASSQTSDGTGELFF.

This clonotype was picked up a small number of times. The chain couples TRBV18 to TRBJ1-2; no clear D. This CDR3 has 14 residues. Germline assignment: CDR1 KGHSH and CDR2 LQKENI. V was clipped by 5 bases and J by 3 bases, with 13 bases between them. CDR3: CASSTSEQYYGYTF. CDR3 bases: TGTGCCAGCTCAACCTCCGAACAGTACTATGGCTACACCTTC.

This clonotype was seen repeatedly, ten times or more. The rearrangement links TRBV6-2 or TRBV6-3 to TRBJ1-2; TRBD1 is a possible D gene (5 bases). V lost 5 bases and J 5 bases, leaving 18 bases between the germline ends. The germline V gene has CDR1 MNHEY and CDR2 SVGEGT. The CDR3 totals 15 residues. The CDR3 DNA sequence: TGTGCCAGCAGTCCCCCCACCCCAGGGATATATGGCTACACCTTC. Amino acid sequence: CASSPPTPGIYGYTF.